The next 17 T cell receptor beta chains were all read from a single sample in a study of blood T cell repertoires in COVID-19. The method was immunoSEQ multiplex PCR; TCRdb's version includes in-frame clones alone and lacks a portion of them. The sample records about 59,000 clones, approximately 79% being singletons. The sample was peripheral blood. Receptors originate from a man aged 60-69 years with acute or convalescent COVID-19.

The chain combines TRBV10-1 with TRBJ2-7, with TRBD1 matching over 8 bases. The CDR3 is 14 amino acids. V was clipped by 7 bases and J by 3 bases; unmatched bases: 8. Germline loops: CDR1 WNHNN, CDR2 SYGVQD (reference sequence). In DNA form, the CDR3 reads TGCGCCAGCATTAGCCAAGGACAGGGCTACGAGCAGTACTTC. Translated: CASISQGQGYEQYF.

V is TRBV5-4 and J is TRBJ2-2; 12 bases agree with TRBD2. From germline, CDR1 is SGHNT and CDR2 YYREEE (reference sequence). The CDR3 contains 17 residues. V shed 4 bases and J 0 bases; nucleotides not matched to a gene: 4. The CDR3 protein is CASSPTSGGPNTGELFF. Written as DNA, the CDR3 is TGTGCCAGCAGCCCAACTAGCGGGGGGCCGAACACCGGGGAGCTGTTTTTT.

The J gene is TRBJ2-1, the V gene TRBV29-1; 8 bases are shared with TRBD2. Germline values: CDR1 SQVTM, CDR2 ANQGSEA. The CDR3 covers 14 residues. V trimming: 6 bases; J trimming: 2 bases; junction bases outside the gene matches: 6. DNA of the CDR3: TGCAGCGTCTCCCGGGGGGGCCCCTACAATGAGCAGTTCTTC. Protein product: CSVSRGGPYNEQFF.

The V call is TRBV11-2, the J call TRBJ1-3; D gene uncertain. The CDR3 has 13 residues. Germline lookup yields CDR1 SGHAT and CDR2 FQNNGV. Trimming removed 5 bases at V and 2 bases at J, with 7 bases between. CDR3 sequence reads: CASSLPPGNTIYF. The CDR3 DNA sequence: TGTGCCAGCAGCCTACCCCCTGGAAACACCATATATTTT.

The chain employs TRBV5-4 and TRBJ1-2; 9 bases are shared with TRBD1. Germline V lookup: CDR1 SGHNT, CDR2 YYREEE (reference sequence). CDR3 size: 15 residues. V lost 2 bases and J lost 8; bases outside the gene matches: 10. CDR3 sequence: CASSFPGQGNGGYTF. The CDR3 region has the DNA TGTGCCAGCAGCTTCCCCGGACAGGGGAATGGGGGCTACACCTTC.

This chain uses TRBV5-8 with TRBJ2-1, with TRBD2 matching over 14 bases. The CDR3 has 20 amino acids. Trimming cost V 3 bases and J 0 bases; bases outside gene matches: 11. CDR1 SGHTS and CDR2 YDEGEE come from the germline V gene. DNA for the CDR3: TGTGCCAGCAGCTGGGCCTGGACTAGCGGGGGGTTCCTCTCCTACAATGAGCAGTTCTTC. This gives the protein CASSWAWTSGGFLSYNEQFF.

The J gene is TRBJ2-5, the V gene TRBV4-1; TRBD2 agrees at 7 bases. The J segment lost 5 bases and the V segment lost 1 base, leaving 10 bases of the junction unmatched. The CDR3 is 16 residues long. Germline V gene sequence: CDR1 MGHRA, CDR2 YSYEKL. CDR3 in DNA: TGCGCCAGCAGCCAAGTTGGACGGGGGGACCTGGAGACCCAGTACTTC. Its translation: CASSQVGRGDLETQYF.

V is TRBV30 and J is TRBJ2-7, with TRBD1 as a possible D gene (6 bases). The CDR3 loop spans 12 amino acids. V was pared by 4 bases and J by 3 bases, with 10 bases between. CDR1 and CDR2 (germline): GTSNPN, SVGIG (reference sequence). CDR3 amino acids: CAWTKQGYEQYF. The CDR3 DNA reads as TGTGCCTGGACAAAACAGGGCTACGAGCAGTACTTC. The variable domain in full, with the rest retrieved from reference TRBV30 and TRBJ2-7, is SQTIHQWPATLVQPVGSPLSLECTVEGTSNPNLYWYRQAAGRGLQLLFYSVGIGQISSEVPQNLSASRPQDRQFILSSKKLLLSDSGFYLCAWTKQGYEQYFGPGTRLTVT.

This clone was recorded many times. CDR3 DNA sequence: TGTGCCAGAAGCTTGGCGGGATTGACTAGCGCGGAACAAGAGACCCAGTACTTC. Amino acids: CARSLAGLTSAEQETQYF. This chain links TRBV5-3 with TRBJ2-5, with 8 nucleotides matching TRBD2. TRBV5-3 counts as an open reading frame of uncertain function. This CDR3 comprises 18 residues. The J segment lost 2 bases and the V segment lost 0 bases, leaving 12 bases of the junction unmatched.

DNA for the CDR3: TGCGCCAGCAGCTTGGACCCCCGGCGGCGGGGGTCCTACGAGCAGTACTTC. It is translated as CASSLDPRRRGSYEQYF. The V gene is TRBV5-1, the J gene TRBJ2-7, with 7 bases that match TRBD2. The CDR3 loop spans 17 amino acids. Germline CDR1 and CDR2: SGHRS and YFSETQ. With 0 bases clipped from V and 1 base from J, the junction kept 10 bases outside the gene matches.

The genes are TRBV5-6 and TRBJ1-2; possibly TRBD1 for D (6 bases). The CDR3 is made up of 16 amino acids. Trimming left V 3 bases short and J 0 bases short, with 15 bases between. The germline V gene has CDR1 SGHDT and CDR2 YYEEEE. CDR3 loop: CASSSIGQTTNYGYTF. CDR3 sequence (DNA): TGTGCCAGCAGCTCCATCGGACAGACCACTAACTATGGCTACACCTTC. Complete variable domain (other parts from reference TRBV5-6 and TRBJ1-2): DAGVTQSPTHLIKTRGQQVTLRCSPKSGHDTVSWYQQALGQGPQFIFQYYEEEERQRGNFPDRFSGHQFPNYSSELNVNALLLGDSALYLCASSSIGQTTNYGYTFGSGTRLTVV.

The chain employs TRBV5-1 and TRBJ2-7, with D perhaps TRBD2 (6 bases). CDR1 and CDR2 (germline): SGHRS, YFSETQ. This CDR3 is built from 14 residues. V was trimmed by 3 bases and J by 3 bases, leaving 13 bases between them. CDR3 loop: CASSYGTFNYEQYF. CDR3 DNA: TGCGCCAGCAGCTATGGGACTTTTAACTACGAGCAGTACTTC.

CDR3 sequence reads: CASSATESPSGNTIYF. CDR3 bases: TGTGCCAGCAGCGCGACTGAATCCCCCTCTGGAAACACCATATATTTT. This chain connects TRBV9 to TRBJ1-3; no clear D gene. V was shortened by 3 bases and J by 0 bases, with 13 bases between the two germline ends. This CDR3 is built from 16 residues. CDR1 and CDR2 (germline): SGDLS, YYNGEE.

The gene calls are TRBV5-1 and TRBJ1-1; 12 positions agree with TRBD1. CDR1 SGHRS and CDR2 YFSETQ come from the germline V gene. The V and J ends lost 4 bases and 5 bases, in that order; junction bases with no gene match: 9. The CDR3 is 16 residues long. The CDR3 loop is CASSTPGQGAGTEAFF. In DNA, the CDR3 is TGCGCCAGCAGCACCCCGGGACAGGGGGCAGGTACTGAAGCTTTCTTT.

V gene TRBV7-2 combines with J gene TRBJ2-3; 9 bases line up with TRBD2. The CDR3 contains 14 residues. The germline CDR1 and CDR2 sequences are SGHTA and FQGNSA. V lost 6 bases to trimming and J lost 0 bases; unmatched junction nucleotides: 1. For the CDR3, the DNA is TGTGCCAGCAGGGGACTAGCCAGCACAGATACGCAGTATTTT. Protein product: CASRGLASTDTQYF.

The chain has TRBV9 and TRBJ1-1; D remains unclear. The CDR3 is made up of 15 amino acids. With 4 bases removed from V and 7 bases from J, the gap between germline ends came to 20 bases. Germline CDR1 SGDLS, CDR2 YYNGEE. This CDR3 reads CASSLPGGPGSEAFF. In DNA form, the CDR3 reads TGTGCCAGCAGCCTCCCCGGTGGACCCGGGAGTGAAGCTTTCTTT.

The CDR3 DNA is TGTGCCAGCAGTGTAGGTACAGCTACCACGAGTCAGATGAACACTGAAGCTTTCTTT. Its protein product is CASSVGTATTSQMNTEAFF. The chain has TRBV6-1 and TRBJ1-1, with no clear D. The CDR3 totals 19 residues. V was trimmed by 4 bases and J by 0 bases, leaving 24 bases between them. Germline V gene sequence: CDR1 MNHNS, CDR2 SASEGT.